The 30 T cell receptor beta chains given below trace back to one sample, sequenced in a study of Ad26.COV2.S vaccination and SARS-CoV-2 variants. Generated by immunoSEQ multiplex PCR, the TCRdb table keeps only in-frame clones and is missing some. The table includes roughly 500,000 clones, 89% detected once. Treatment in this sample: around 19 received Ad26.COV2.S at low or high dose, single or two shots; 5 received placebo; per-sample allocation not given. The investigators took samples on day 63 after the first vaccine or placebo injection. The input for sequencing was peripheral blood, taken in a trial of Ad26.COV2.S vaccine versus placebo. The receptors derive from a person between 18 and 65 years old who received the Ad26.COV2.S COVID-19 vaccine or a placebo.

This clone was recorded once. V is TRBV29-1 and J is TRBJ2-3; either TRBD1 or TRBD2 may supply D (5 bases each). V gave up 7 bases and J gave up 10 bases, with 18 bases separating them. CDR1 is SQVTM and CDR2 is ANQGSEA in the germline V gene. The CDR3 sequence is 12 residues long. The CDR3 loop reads CSGKKLGAAQYF. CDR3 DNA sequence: TGCAGCGGTAAGAAACTAGGGGCAGCGCAGTATTTT.

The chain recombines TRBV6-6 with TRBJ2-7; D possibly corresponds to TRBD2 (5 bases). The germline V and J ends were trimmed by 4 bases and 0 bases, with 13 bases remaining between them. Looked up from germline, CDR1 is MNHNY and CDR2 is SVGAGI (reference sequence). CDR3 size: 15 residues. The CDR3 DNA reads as TGTGCCAGCAGTTCTGGTAGCGTGAGCTCCTACGAGCAGTACGTC. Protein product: CASSSGSVSSYEQYV.

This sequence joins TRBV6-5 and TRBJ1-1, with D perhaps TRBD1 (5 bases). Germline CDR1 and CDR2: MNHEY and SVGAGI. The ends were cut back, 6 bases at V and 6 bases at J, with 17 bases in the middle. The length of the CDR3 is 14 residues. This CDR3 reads CASSRPEGRAEAFF. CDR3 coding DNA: TGTGCCAGCAGCCGCCCCGAGGGGAGGGCTGAAGCTTTCTTT.

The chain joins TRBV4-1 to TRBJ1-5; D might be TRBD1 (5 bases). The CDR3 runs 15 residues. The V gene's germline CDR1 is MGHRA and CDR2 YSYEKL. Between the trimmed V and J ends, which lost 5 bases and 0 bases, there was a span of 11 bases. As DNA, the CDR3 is TGCGCCAGCAGCTATGACAGAAATAGCAATCAGCCCCAGCATTTT. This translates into CASSYDRNSNQPQHF.

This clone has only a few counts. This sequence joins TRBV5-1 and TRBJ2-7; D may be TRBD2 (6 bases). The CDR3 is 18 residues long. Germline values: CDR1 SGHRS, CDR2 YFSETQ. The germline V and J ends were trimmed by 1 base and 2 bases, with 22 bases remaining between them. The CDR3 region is CASSLPAKPGLTTYEQYF. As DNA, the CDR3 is TGCGCCAGCAGCTTGCCGGCGAAACCGGGACTTACCACCTACGAGCAGTACTTC.

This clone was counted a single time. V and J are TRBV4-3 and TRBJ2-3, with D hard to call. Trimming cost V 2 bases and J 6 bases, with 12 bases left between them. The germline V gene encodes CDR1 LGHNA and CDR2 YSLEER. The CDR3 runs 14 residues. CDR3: CASSQNRAPDTQYF. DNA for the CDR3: TGCGCCAGCAGCCAAAACCGCGCCCCCGATACGCAGTATTTT.

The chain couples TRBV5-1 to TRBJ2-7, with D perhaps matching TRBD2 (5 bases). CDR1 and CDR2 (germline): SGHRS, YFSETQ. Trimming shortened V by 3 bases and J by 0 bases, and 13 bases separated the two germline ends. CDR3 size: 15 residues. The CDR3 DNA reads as TGCGCCAGCAGCTCAGAGACGGGGAGCTCCTACGAGCAGTACTTC. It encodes CASSSETGSSYEQYF.

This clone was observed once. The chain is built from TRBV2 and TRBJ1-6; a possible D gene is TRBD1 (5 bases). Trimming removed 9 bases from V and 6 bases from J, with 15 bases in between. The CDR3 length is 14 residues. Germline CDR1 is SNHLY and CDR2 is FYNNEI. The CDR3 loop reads CASKGVSLNSPLHF. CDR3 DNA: TGTGCCAGTAAAGGGGTTTCCCTTAATTCACCCCTCCACTTT.

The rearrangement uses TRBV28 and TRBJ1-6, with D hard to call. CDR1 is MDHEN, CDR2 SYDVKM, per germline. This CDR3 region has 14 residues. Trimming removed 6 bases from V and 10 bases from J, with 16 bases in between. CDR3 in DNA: TGTGCCAGCAGCACTAACACCCGAAAATCACCCCTCCACTTT. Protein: CASSTNTRKSPLHF. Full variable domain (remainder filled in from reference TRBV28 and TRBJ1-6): DVKVTQSSRYLVKRTGEKVFLECVQDMDHENMFWYRQDPGLGLRLIYFSYDVKMKEKGDIPEGYSVSREKKERFSLILESASTNQTSMYLCASSTNTRKSPLHFGNGTRLTVT.

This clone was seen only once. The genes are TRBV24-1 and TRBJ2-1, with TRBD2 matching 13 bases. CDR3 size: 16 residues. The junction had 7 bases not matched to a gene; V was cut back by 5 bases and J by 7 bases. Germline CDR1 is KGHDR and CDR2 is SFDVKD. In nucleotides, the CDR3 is TGTGCCACCAGTGGCGGGACTAGCGGGACCCATAATGAGCAGTTCTTC. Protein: CATSGGTSGTHNEQFF.

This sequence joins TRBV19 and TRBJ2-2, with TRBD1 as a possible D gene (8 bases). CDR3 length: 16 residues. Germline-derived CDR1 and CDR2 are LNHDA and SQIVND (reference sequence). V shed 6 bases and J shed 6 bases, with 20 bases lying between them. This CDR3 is CASSHRGGVWPGELFF. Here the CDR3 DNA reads TGTGCCAGTAGCCACAGGGGGGGCGTATGGCCCGGGGAGCTGTTTTTT.

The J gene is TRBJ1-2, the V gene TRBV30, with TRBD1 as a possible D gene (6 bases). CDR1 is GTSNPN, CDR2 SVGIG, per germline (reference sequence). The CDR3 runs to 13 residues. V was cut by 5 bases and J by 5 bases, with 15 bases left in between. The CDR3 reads CAWSSGTGYGYTF. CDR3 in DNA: TGTGCCTGGTCCTCCGGAACAGGGTATGGCTACACCTTC.

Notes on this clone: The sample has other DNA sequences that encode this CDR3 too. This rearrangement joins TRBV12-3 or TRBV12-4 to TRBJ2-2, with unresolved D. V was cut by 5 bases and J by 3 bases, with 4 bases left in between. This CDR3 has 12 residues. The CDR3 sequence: CASSRDTGELFF. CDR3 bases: TGTGCCAGCAGTAGGGACACCGGGGAGCTGTTTTTT.

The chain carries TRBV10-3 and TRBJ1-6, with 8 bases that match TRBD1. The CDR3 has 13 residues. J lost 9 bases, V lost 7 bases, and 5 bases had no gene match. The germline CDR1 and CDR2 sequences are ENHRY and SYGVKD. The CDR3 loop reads CAITQDRVSPLHF. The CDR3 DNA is TGTGCCATCACCCAGGACAGGGTTTCACCCCTCCACTTT.

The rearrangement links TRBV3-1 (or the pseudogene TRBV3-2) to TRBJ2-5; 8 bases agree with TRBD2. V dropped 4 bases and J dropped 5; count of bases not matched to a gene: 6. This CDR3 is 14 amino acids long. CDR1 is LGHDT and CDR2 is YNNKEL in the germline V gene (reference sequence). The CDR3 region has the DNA TGTGCCAGCAGCCGAGGACTAGCCAGGGAGACCCAGTACTTC. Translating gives CASSRGLARETQYF.

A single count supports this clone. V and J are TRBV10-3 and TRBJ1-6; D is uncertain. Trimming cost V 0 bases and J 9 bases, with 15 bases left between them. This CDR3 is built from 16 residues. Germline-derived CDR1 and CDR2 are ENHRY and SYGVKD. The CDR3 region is CAISESTIDEGSPLHF. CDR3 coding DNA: TGTGCCATCAGTGAGTCGACTATAGACGAAGGTTCACCCCTCCACTTT.

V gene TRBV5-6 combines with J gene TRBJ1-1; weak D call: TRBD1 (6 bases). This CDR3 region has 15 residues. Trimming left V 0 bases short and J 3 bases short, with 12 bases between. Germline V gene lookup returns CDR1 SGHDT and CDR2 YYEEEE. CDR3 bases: TGTGCCAGCAGCTTGGATACAGGGAGGGACACTGAAGCTTTCTTT. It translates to CASSLDTGRDTEAFF.

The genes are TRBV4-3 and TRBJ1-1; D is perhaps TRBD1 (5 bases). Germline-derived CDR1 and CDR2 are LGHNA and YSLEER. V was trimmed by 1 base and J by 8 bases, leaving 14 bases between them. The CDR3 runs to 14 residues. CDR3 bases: TGCGCCAGCAGCCAAGTGGGCCTAGGGGCCGAAGCTTTCTTT. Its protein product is CASSQVGLGAEAFF.

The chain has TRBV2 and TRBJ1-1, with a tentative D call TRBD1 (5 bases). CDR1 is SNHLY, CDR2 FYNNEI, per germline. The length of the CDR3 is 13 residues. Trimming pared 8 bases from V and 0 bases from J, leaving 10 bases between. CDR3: CASGADMNTEAFF. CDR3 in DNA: TGTGCCAGCGGGGCGGATATGAACACTGAAGCTTTCTTT.

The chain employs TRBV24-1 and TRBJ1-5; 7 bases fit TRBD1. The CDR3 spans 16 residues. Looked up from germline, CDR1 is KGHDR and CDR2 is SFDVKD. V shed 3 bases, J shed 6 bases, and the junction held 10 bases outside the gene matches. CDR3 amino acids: CATSDTQGESAQPQHF. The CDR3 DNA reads TGTGCCACCAGTGATACCCAGGGGGAATCGGCTCAGCCCCAGCATTTT.

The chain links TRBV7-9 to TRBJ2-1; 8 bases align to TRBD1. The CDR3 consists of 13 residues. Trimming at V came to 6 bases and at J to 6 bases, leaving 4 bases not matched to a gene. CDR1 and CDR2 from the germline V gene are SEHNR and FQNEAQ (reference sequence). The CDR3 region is CASSRTGFNEQFF. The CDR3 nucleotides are TGTGCCAGCAGTCGGACAGGGTTCAATGAGCAGTTCTTC.

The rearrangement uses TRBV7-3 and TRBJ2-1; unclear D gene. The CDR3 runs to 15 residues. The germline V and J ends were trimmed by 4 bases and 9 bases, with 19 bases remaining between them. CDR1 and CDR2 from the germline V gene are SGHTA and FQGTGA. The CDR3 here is CASSSLVDPAVEQFF. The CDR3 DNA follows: TGTGCCAGCAGCTCTCTGGTGGACCCGGCGGTTGAGCAGTTCTTC.

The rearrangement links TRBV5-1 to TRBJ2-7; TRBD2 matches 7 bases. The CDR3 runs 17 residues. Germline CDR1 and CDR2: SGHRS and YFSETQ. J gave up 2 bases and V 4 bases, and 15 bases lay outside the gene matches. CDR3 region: CASSPAGIGAGAYEQYV. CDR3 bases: TGCGCCAGCAGCCCAGCGGGGATTGGGGCAGGAGCCTACGAGCAGTACGTC.

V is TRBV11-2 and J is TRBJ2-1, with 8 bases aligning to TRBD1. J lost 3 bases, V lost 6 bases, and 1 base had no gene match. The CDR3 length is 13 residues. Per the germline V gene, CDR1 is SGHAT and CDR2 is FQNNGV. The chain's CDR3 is CASRGTGYNEQFF. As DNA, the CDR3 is TGTGCCAGCAGGGGGACAGGCTACAATGAGCAGTTCTTC.

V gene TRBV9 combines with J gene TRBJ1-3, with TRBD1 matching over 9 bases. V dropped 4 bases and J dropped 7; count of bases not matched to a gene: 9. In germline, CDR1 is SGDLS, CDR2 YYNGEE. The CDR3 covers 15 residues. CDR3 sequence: CASSNLDRGVNTIYF. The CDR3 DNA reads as TGTGCCAGCAGCAATTTGGACAGGGGAGTGAACACCATATATTTT.

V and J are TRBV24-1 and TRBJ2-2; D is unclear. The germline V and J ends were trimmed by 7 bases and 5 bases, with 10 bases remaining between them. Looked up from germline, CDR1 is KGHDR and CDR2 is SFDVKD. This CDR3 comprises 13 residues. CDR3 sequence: CATSSTFTGELFF. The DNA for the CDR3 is TGTGCCACCAGCTCGACTTTTACCGGGGAGCTGTTTTTT.

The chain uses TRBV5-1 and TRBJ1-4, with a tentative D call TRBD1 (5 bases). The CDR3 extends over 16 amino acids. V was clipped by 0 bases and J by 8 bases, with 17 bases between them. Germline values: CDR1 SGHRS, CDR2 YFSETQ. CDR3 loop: CASSLGERGWDEKLFF. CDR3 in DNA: TGCGCCAGCAGCTTGGGGGAGCGGGGCTGGGACGAAAAACTGTTTTTT.

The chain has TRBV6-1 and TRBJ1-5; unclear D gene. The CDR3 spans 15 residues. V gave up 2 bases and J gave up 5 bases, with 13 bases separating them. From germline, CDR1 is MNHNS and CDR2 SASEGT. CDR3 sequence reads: CASSETTNFDQPQHF. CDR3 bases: TGTGCCAGCAGTGAAACAACCAATTTTGATCAGCCCCAGCATTTT.

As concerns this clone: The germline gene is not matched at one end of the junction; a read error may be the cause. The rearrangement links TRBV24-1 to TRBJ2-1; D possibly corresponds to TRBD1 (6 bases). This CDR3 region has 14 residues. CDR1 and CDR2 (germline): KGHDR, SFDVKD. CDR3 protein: CATSDLTGPAELFF. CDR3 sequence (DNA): TGTGCCACCAGTGATTTAACAGGGCCAGCTGAGCTGTTCTTC.

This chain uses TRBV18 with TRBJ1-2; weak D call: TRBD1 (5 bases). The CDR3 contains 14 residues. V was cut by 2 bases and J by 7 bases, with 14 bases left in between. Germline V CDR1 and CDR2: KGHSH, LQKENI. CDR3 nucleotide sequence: TGTGCCAGCTCACCATCCCAGGGATCTCGTGGCTACACCTTC. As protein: CASSPSQGSRGYTF.